One sample yielded the 18 T cell receptor beta chains listed below, sequenced in a study of T cell changes during pregnancy in multiple sclerosis. The repertoire was sequenced with immunoSEQ multiplex PCR; TCRdb's copy has only in-frame clones and lacks some. The sample has 85,000 to 120,000 clones, about 90% seen once. Material: peripheral blood, obtained after pregnancy. These receptors originate from a female donor with multiple sclerosis, enrolled in a pregnancy study.

The chain combines TRBV7-6 with TRBJ2-5; TRBD2 might be the D (5 bases). The CDR3 covers 14 residues. CDR1 is SGHVS, CDR2 FNYEAQ, per germline. The germline V and J ends were trimmed by 5 bases and 4 bases, with 14 bases remaining between them. CDR3 loop: CASSPRSGIETQYF. For the CDR3, the DNA is TGTGCCAGCAGCCCCCGCTCGGGGATAGAGACCCAGTACTTC.

The table lists this clone with a few counts. The chain combines TRBV28 with TRBJ1-1, with 8 bases aligning to TRBD1. V dropped 8 bases and J dropped 1; count of bases not matched to a gene: 0. The germline CDR1 and CDR2 sequences are MDHEN and SYDVKM. The CDR3 totals 12 residues. Here the CDR3 DNA reads TGTGCCAGCGGGACAGGGAACACTGAAGCTTTCTTT. Amino acid sequence: CASGTGNTEAFF.

This sequence joins TRBV18 and TRBJ2-7; 8 nucleotides agree with TRBD1. This CDR3 is built from 13 residues. The V and J ends lost 8 bases and 2 bases, in that order; junction bases with no gene match: 5. Germline V gene sequence: CDR1 KGHSH, CDR2 LQKENI. The CDR3 sequence is CASGGQATYEQYF. The CDR3 DNA reads as TGTGCCAGCGGGGGACAGGCCACCTACGAGCAGTACTTC.

The chain is built from TRBV6-5 and TRBJ2-7; possible D gene TRBD1, 6 bases. Trimming removed 2 bases at V and 0 bases at J, with 14 bases between. This CDR3 has 16 residues. Germline V gene sequence: CDR1 MNHEY, CDR2 SVGAGI. The CDR3 loop reads CASSYNRDKASYEQYF. The CDR3 DNA sequence: TGTGCCAGCAGTTACAACCGGGACAAAGCCTCCTACGAGCAGTACTTC.

The V call is TRBV19, the J call TRBJ2-3, with no clear D. CDR1 is LNHDA and CDR2 is SQIVND in the germline V gene (reference sequence). V lost 8 bases and J 2 bases, leaving 17 bases between the germline ends. The CDR3 length is 15 residues. The CDR3 is CASSQAPQYTDTQYF. The CDR3 DNA is TGTGCCAGTTCTCAGGCCCCGCAGTACACAGATACGCAGTATTTT.

The CDR3 bases are TGTGCCAGCAGCGTGGAGACTAGCGGGAGTTGGAGTGAGCAGTTCTTC. Translating it yields CASSVETSGSWSEQFF. This rearrangement joins TRBV9 to TRBJ2-1, with 12 bases fitting TRBD2. The CDR3 spans 16 residues. After removal of 2 bases from V and 9 bases from J, the junction contained 9 bases not matched to a gene. The germline V gene encodes CDR1 SGDLS and CDR2 YYNGEE.

V is TRBV19 and J is TRBJ1-4; 7 positions match TRBD1. V lost 8 bases and J lost 7; bases outside the gene matches: 13. CDR1 and CDR2 from the germline V gene are LNHDA and SQIVND (reference sequence). The CDR3 loop spans 15 amino acids. CDR3 protein: CASRRRTGGPEKLFF. The CDR3 nucleotides are TGTGCCAGTCGGCGCCGGACAGGTGGACCTGAAAAACTGTTTTTT.

The rearrangement uses TRBV18 and TRBJ2-5; the match to TRBD2 covers 10 bases. The CDR3 runs 16 residues. The germline gives CDR1 KGHSH, CDR2 LQKENI. The ends lost 2 bases at V and 1 base at J; junction bases unmatched: 4. The CDR3 loop is CASSPKLAGIQETQYF. CDR3 nucleotide sequence: TGTGCCAGCTCACCAAAACTAGCGGGAATCCAAGAGACCCAGTACTTC.

In DNA, the CDR3 is TGCGCCAGCAGCTTGGCCGGGTGGCAGGGAATGAACACTGAAGCTTTCTTT. Encoded protein: CASSLAGWQGMNTEAFF. The chain employs TRBV5-1 and TRBJ1-1; perhaps TRBD1 as D (5 bases). V dropped 0 bases and J dropped 0 bases, with 15 bases sitting between them. CDR3 size: 17 residues. Germline V gives CDR1 SGHRS, CDR2 YFSETQ. Variable domain in full (rest from reference TRBV5-1 and TRBJ1-1): KAGVTQTPRYLIKTRGQQVTLSCSPISGHRSVSWYQQTPGQGLQFLFEYFSETQRNKGNFPGRFSGRQFSNSRSEMNVSTLELGDSALYLCASSLAGWQGMNTEAFFGQGTRLTVV.

The rearrangement joins TRBV27 to TRBJ2-1; D possibly corresponds to TRBD2 (7 bases). CDR3 length: 16 amino acids. CDR1 and CDR2 from the germline V gene are MNHEY and SMNVEV (reference sequence). Between the trimmed V and J ends, which lost 5 bases and 1 base, there was a span of 15 bases. The CDR3 DNA reads TGTGCCAGCAGTGTCTTCAGGGGAGGGTCCTACAATGAGCAGTTCTTC. This gives the protein CASSVFRGGSYNEQFF.

The V call is TRBV19, the J call TRBJ1-1; TRBD1 aligns across 8 bases. CDR1 and CDR2 from the germline V gene are LNHDA and SQIVND (reference sequence). V shed 8 bases and J 1 base; nucleotides not matched to a gene: 0. The CDR3 length is 12 residues. The CDR3 DNA follows: TGTGCCAGTGACAGGGGGAACACTGAAGCTTTCTTT. Protein: CASDRGNTEAFF. Based on the CDR3 plus reference TRBV19 and TRBJ1-1, the full variable domain is DGGITQSPKYLFRKEGQNVTLSCEQNLNHDAMYWYRQDPGQGLRLIYYSQIVNDFQKGDIAEGYSVSREKKESFPLTVTSAQKNPTAFYLCASDRGNTEAFFGQGTRLTVV.

The chain is built from TRBV7-9 and TRBJ1-4, with D tentatively TRBD1 (6 bases). The V gene's germline CDR1 is SEHNR and CDR2 FQNEAQ (reference sequence). The V end lost 6 bases, the J end lost 7 bases, and 15 bases lay between the germline ends. The CDR3 covers 14 residues. The DNA for the CDR3 is TGTGCCAGCAGTTGGGGGGGGCCAGCTGAAAAACTGTTTTTT. Translating gives CASSWGGPAEKLFF. The variable domain in full, with the rest retrieved from reference TRBV7-9 and TRBJ1-4, is DTGVSQNPRHKITKRGQNVTFRCDPISEHNRLYWYRQTLGQGPEFLTYFQNEAQLEKSRLLSDRFSAERPKGSFSTLEIQRTEQGDSAMYLCASSWGGPAEKLFFGSGTQLSVL.

This clone was counted only a few times. The J gene is TRBJ2-3, the V gene TRBV27; 7 nucleotides line up with TRBD2. The junction had 6 bases not matched to a gene; V was cut back by 3 bases and J by 6 bases. Germline CDR1 reads MNHEY; CDR2 reads SMNVEV (reference sequence). This CDR3 has 14 amino acids. CDR3 nucleotides: TGTGCCAGCAGTTTCGGGGGAGGGCGGGATACGCAGTATTTT. It is translated as CASSFGGGRDTQYF.

The rearrangement joins TRBV30 to TRBJ2-7; TRBD2 agrees at 9 bases. The CDR3 is 16 amino acids. CDR1 and CDR2 from the germline V gene are GTSNPN and SVGIG (reference sequence). J lost 4 bases, V lost 0 bases, and 10 bases had no gene match. This chain's CDR3 is CAWSVTVSLAGYEQYF. For the CDR3, the DNA is TGTGCCTGGAGTGTAACGGTGAGCCTAGCGGGGTACGAGCAGTACTTC.

The gene calls are TRBV5-1 and TRBJ2-3; 8 bases match TRBD1. The germline CDR1 and CDR2 sequences are SGHRS and YFSETQ. Losses at the gene ends were 2 bases for V and 5 bases for J; bases not matched to a gene: 4. The CDR3 is 14 residues long. CDR3 sequence: CASSFGQGGDTQYF. The CDR3 DNA reads TGCGCCAGCAGCTTCGGACAGGGTGGAGATACGCAGTATTTT.

V usage is TRBV30 and J usage is TRBJ1-1; perhaps TRBD1 as D (5 bases). CDR1 and CDR2 (germline): GTSNPN, SVGIG (reference sequence). Trimming removed 5 bases from V and 6 bases from J, with 31 bases in between. This CDR3 spans 18 amino acids. The CDR3 nucleotides are TGTGCCTGGGGAAATCGAATCAGGGTAGCCCCTTGGTACGCTGAAGCTTTCTTT. It specifies CAWGNRIRVAPWYAEAFF. Filled out from reference TRBV30 and TRBJ1-1, the complete variable domain reads SQTIHQWPATLVQPVGSPLSLECTVEGTSNPNLYWYRQAAGRGLQLLFYSVGIGQISSEVPQNLSASRPQDRQFILSSKKLLLSDSGFYLCAWGNRIRVAPWYAEAFFGQGTRLTVV.

V gene TRBV5-6 combines with J gene TRBJ1-4; D is perhaps TRBD1 (6 bases). The CDR3 is 16 amino acids. Germline V gene data show CDR1 as SGHDT and CDR2 as YYEEEE. Trimming stripped 0 bases from V and 7 bases from J, with 16 bases between. The CDR3 DNA reads TGTGCCAGCAGCTTGGAAGGCGGGGGGCGAGGTGAAAAACTGTTTTTT. Translation gives CASSLEGGGRGEKLFF.

The CDR3 is CASSPGLSGEQFF. The CDR3 DNA follows: TGTGCCAGCTCACCCGGACTAAGCGGGGAGCAGTTCTTC. The chain uses TRBV18 and TRBJ2-1; D might be TRBD2 (6 bases). This CDR3 region has 13 residues. The germline V and J ends were trimmed by 3 bases and 10 bases, with 13 bases remaining between them. The V gene's germline CDR1 is KGHSH and CDR2 LQKENI.